The sequence of this T cell receptor (beta chain) was determined in a study of CD8 T cells in Susac syndrome. Reverse transcription of about 0.5 to 1 ug RNA was carried out with random hexamers. TCRdb ran MiXCR on the immunoSEQ multiplex PCR reads and lists one entry per CDR3 protein. This table holds approximately 210,000 distinct CDR3 sequences, nearly 97% found once. The CDR3 spans 15 residues. Germline V CDR1 and CDR2: DFQATT, SNEGSKA (reference sequence). Unmatched junction bases numbered 4, after V lost 0 bases and J lost 3 bases. TCR beta from blood CD8+ and CD4+ T cells was sequenced. The chain carries TRBV20-1 and TRBJ2-3; TRBD1 matches 9 bases. The TCR originated in a human donor with multiple sclerosis. The sample taken for sequencing was CD4+ T cells from PBMCs. The CDR3: CSARDKDRGTDTQYF. CDR3 nucleotides: TGCAGTGCTAGAGATAAGGACAGGGGAACAGATACGCAGTATTTT.